This T cell receptor (beta chain) was sequenced during a study of cytomegalovirus exposure and HLA in healthy donors. With regard to this clone: Its specificity is unknown.

Primers for the PCR totalled 60 Vbeta and 13 Jbeta. Assay used: immunoSEQ multiplex PCR; TCRdb lists only in-frame clones, some missing. The repertoire holds over 150,000 clones, with 68% as singletons. The study, taken as a whole, reports: As a later analysis showed, several of the most significant clusters appeared to be linked to common viral pathogens. Analyzed later, association rates of TCRs varied across HLA loci, with DRB1 most and HLA-C fewest. Later work showed greater clonal expansion in HLA-associated TCR beta chains than in equally common others.

Trimming removed 2 bases from V and 5 bases from J, with 9 bases in between. Germline loops: CDR1 SGHAT, CDR2 FQNNGV. This CDR3 has 14 residues. The source of this sequence is a woman aged 18-30 years in good health and CMV-seropositive. Material for sequencing was PBMCs. This rearrangement joins TRBV11-2 to TRBJ2-2, with a weak D call TRBD2 (5 bases). In DNA form, the CDR3 reads TGTGCCAGCAGCTTAAGACCGGGGACCGGGGAGCTGTTTTTT. It translates to CASSLRPGTGELFF.